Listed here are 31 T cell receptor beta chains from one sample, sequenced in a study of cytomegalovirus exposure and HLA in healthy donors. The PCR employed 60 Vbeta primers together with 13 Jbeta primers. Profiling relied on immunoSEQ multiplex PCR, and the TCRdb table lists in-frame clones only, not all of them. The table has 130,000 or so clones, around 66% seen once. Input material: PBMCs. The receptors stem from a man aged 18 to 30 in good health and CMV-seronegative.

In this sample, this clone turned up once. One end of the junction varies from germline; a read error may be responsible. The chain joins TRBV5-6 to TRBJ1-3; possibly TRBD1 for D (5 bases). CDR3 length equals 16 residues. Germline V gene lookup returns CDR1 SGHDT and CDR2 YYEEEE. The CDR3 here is CARSLDNAFAGNTIYF. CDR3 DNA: TGTGCCCGCAGCTTGGACAATGCCTTCGCTGGAAACACCATATATTTT.

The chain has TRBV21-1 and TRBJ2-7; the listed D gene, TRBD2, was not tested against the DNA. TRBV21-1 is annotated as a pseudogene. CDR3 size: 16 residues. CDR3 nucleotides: TGTGCCAGCAGCAAAGATGTAAGCGGGACGGGCCTCGAGCAGTACTTC. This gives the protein CASSKDVSGTGLEQYF.

CDR3 amino acids: CATLAGTSLSYEQYF. The CDR3, as DNA: TGTGCCACCCTCGCAGGGACTAGCCTCTCCTACGAGCAGTACTTC. The chain is built from TRBV6-5 and TRBJ2-7; 9 nucleotides align to TRBD2. The trim removed 10 bases at V and 0 bases at J, leaving 10 bases unmatched. In germline, CDR1 is MNHEY, CDR2 SVGAGI. The CDR3 sequence is 15 residues long.

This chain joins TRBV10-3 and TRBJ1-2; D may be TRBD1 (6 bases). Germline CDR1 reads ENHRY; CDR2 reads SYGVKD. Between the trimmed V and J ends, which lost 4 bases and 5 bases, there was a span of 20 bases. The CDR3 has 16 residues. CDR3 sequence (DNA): TGTGCCATCAGTGGGTCACGGGACAAGGGGGTGTATGGCTACACCTTC. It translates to CAISGSRDKGVYGYTF.

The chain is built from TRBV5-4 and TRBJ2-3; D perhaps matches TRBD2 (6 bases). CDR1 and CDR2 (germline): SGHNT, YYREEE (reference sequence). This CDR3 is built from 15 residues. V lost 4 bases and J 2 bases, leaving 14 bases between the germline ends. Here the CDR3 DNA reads TGTGCCAGCAGCCTGACTAGTCTAGCCACAGATACGCAGTATTTT. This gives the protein CASSLTSLATDTQYF.

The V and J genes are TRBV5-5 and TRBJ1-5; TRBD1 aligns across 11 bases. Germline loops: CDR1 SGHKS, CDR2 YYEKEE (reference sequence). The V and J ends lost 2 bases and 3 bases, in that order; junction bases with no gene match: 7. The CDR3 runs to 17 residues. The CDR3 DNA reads TGTGCCAGCAGCTTCCCACCGGACAGGGGGCTCAATCAGCCCCAGCATTTT. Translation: CASSFPPDRGLNQPQHF.

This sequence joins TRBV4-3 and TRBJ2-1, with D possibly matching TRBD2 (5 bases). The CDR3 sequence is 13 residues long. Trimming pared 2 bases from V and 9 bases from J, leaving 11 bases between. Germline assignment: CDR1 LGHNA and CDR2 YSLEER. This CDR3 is CASSQTPSCEQFF. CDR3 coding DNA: TGCGCCAGCAGCCAAACCCCTAGCTGTGAGCAGTTCTTC.

CDR3 sequence (DNA): TGTGCCAGCAAGACCACAGGGGGTCGTGCTTTCTTT. It specifies CASKTTGGRAFF. The V call is TRBV6-5, the J call TRBJ1-1, with 8 bases lining up with TRBD1. CDR1 MNHEY and CDR2 SVGAGI come from the germline V gene. CDR3 length: 12 amino acids. V was pared by 7 bases and J by 11 bases, with 9 bases of the junction left unmatched.

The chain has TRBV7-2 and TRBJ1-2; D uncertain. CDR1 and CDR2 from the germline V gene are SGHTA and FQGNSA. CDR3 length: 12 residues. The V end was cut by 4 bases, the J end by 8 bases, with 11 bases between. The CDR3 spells CASSSDPRGYTF. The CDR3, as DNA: TGTGCCAGCAGCTCCGACCCGCGGGGCTACACCTTC.

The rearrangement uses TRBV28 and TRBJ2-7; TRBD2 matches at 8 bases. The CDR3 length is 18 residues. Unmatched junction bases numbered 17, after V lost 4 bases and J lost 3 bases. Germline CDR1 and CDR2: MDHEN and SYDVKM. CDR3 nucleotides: TGTGCCAGCAGTTCGAACCTCCGTACTAGCGGAGATTACTACGAGCAGTACTTC. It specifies CASSSNLRTSGDYYEQYF.

The CDR3 spells CASSLGSTNYGYTF. The CDR3 nucleotides are TGTGCCAGCAGCCTCGGGTCTACTAACTATGGCTACACCTTC. The gene calls are TRBV28 and TRBJ1-2; no definite D call. CDR1 MDHEN and CDR2 SYDVKM come from the germline V gene. Trimming removed 6 bases at V and 0 bases at J, with 11 bases between. The CDR3 sequence is 14 residues long.

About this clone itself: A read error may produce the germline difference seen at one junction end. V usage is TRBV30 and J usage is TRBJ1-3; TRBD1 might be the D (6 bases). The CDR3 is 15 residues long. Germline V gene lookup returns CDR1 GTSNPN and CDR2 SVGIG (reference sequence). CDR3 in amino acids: CSWSVPTGGGNTIYF. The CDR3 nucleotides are TGTTCCTGGAGTGTACCGACAGGCGGAGGAAACACCATATATTTT.

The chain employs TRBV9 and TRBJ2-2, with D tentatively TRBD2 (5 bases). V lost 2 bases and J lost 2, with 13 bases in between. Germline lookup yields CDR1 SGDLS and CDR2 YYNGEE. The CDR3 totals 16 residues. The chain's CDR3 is CASSVFIAINTGELFF. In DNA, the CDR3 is TGTGCCAGCAGCGTCTTCATAGCGATCAACACCGGGGAGCTGTTTTTT.

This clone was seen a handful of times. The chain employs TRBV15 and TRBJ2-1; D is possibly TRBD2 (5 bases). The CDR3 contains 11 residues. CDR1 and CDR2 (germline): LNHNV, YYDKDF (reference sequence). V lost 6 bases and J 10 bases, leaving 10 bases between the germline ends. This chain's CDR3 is CATSFREEQFF. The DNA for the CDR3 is TGTGCCACCAGTTTCCGGGAAGAGCAGTTCTTC.

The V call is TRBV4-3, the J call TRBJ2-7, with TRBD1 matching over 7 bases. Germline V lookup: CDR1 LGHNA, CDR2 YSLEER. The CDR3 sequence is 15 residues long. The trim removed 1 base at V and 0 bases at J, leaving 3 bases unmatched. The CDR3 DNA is TGCGCCAGCAGCCAAGCACAGGGGAACTCCTACGAGCAGTACTTC. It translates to CASSQAQGNSYEQYF.

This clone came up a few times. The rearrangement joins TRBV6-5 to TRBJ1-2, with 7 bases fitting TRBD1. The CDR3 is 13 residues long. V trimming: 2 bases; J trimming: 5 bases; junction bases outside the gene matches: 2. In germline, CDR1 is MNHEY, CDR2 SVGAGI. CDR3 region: CASSYDRVYGYTF. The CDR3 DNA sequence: TGTGCCAGCAGTTACGACAGGGTGTATGGCTACACCTTC.

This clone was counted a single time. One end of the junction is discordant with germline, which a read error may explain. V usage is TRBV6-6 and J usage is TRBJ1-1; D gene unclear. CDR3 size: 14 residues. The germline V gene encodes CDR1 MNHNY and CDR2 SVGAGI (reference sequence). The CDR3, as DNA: TGTGCCGGCAGTTATAAGGCGGTGGACACTGAAGCTTTCTTT. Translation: CAGSYKAVDTEAFF.

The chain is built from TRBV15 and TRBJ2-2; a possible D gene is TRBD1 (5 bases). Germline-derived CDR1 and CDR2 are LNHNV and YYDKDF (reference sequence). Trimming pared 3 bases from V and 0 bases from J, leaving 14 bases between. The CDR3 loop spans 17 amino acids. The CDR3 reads CATSRARTLANTGELFF. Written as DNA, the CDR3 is TGTGCCACCAGCAGGGCAAGGACACTTGCGAACACCGGGGAGCTGTTTTTT. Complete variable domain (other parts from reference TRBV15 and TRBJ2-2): DAMVIQNPRYQVTQFGKPVTLSCSQTLNHNVMYWYQQKSSQAPKLLFHYYDKDFNNEADTPDNFQSRRPNTSFCFLDIRSPGLGDTAMYLCATSRARTLANTGELFFGEGSRLTVL.

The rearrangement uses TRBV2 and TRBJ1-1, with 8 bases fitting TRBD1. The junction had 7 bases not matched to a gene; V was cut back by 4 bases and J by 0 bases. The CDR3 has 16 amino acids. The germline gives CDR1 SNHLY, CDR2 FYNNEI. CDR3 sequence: CASSVGQGTLNTEAFF. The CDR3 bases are TGTGCCAGCAGTGTTGGACAGGGTACCCTGAACACTGAAGCTTTCTTT.

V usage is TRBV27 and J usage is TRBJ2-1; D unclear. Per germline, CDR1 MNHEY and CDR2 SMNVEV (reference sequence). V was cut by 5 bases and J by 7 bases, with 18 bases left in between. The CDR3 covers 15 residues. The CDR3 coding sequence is TGTGCCAGCAGTCGTAGACTCGAGCGTGGGAATGAGCAGTTCTTC. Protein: CASSRRLERGNEQFF.

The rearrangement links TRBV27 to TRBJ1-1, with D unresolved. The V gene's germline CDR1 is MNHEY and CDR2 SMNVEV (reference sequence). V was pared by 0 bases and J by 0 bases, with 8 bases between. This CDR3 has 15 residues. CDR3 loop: CASSLSPNMNTEAFF. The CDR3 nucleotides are TGTGCCAGCAGTTTATCCCCGAACATGAACACTGAAGCTTTCTTT.

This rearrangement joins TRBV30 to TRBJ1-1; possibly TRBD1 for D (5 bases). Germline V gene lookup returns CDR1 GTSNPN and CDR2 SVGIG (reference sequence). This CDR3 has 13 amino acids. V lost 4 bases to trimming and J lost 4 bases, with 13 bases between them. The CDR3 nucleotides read TGTGCCTGGACCCACGCGGGGGTCACTGAAGCTTTCTTT. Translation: CAWTHAGVTEAFF.

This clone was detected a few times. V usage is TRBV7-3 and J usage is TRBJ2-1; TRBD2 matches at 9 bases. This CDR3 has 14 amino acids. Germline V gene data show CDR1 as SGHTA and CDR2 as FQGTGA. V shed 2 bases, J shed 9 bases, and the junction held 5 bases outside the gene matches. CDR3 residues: CASSLAGGLSEQFF. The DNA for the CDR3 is TGTGCCAGCAGCTTAGCGGGGGGGCTCAGTGAGCAGTTCTTC.

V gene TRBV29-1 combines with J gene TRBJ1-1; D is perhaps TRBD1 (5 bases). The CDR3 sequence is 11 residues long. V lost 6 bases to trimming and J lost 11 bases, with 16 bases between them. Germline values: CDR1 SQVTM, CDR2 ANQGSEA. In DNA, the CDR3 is TGCAGCGTCTCAGGGCCCAGTGCTGCTTTCTTT. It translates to CSVSGPSAAFF.

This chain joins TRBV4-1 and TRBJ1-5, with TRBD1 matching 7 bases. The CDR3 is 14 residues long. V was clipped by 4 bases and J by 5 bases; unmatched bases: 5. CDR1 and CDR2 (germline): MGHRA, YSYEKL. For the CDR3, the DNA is TGCGCCAGCAGCCTCGGGACAGCAGATCAGCCCCAGCATTTT. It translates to CASSLGTADQPQHF.

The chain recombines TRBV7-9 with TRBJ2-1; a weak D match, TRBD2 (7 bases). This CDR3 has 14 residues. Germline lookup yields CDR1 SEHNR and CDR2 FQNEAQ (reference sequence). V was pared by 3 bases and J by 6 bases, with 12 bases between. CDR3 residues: CASSLGGQSNEQFF. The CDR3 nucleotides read TGTGCCAGCAGCTTGGGGGGGCAGTCCAATGAGCAGTTCTTC.

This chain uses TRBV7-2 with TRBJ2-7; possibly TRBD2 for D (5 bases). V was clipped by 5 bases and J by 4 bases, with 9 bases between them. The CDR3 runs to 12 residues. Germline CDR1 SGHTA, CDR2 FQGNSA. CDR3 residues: CASSDRTYEQYF. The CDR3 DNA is TGTGCCAGCAGCGATCGGACTTACGAGCAGTACTTC.

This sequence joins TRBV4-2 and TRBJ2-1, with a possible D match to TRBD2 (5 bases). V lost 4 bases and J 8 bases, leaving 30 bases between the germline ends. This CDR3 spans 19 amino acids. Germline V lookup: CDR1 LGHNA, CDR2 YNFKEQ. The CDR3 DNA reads TGTGCCAGCAGCCGCTCCGTACCTCAGACTTCACTAGGTTCCGATGAGCAGTTCTTC. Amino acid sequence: CASSRSVPQTSLGSDEQFF.

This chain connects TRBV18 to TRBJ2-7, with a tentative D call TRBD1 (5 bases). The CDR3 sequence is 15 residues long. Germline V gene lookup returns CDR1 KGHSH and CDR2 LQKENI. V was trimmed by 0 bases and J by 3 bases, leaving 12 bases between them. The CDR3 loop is CASSPPSRQGYEQYF. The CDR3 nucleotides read TGTGCCAGCTCACCACCCTCGCGTCAGGGCTACGAGCAGTACTTC.

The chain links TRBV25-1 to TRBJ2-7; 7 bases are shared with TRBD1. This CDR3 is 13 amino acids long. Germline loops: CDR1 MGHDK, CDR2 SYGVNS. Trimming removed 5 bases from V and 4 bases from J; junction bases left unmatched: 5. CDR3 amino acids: CASSLGTAYEQYF. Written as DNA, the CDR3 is TGTGCCAGCAGTCTGGGGACAGCGTACGAGCAGTACTTC.

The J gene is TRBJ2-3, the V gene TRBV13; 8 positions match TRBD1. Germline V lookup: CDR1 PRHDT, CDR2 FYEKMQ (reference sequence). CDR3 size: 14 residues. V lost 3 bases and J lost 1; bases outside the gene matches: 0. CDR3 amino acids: CASSLDRGTDTQYF. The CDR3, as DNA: TGTGCCAGCAGCTTGGACAGGGGCACAGATACGCAGTATTTT. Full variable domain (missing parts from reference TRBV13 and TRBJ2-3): AAGVIQSPRHLIKEKRETATLKCYPIPRHDTVYWYQQGPGQDPQFLISFYEKMQSDKGSIPDRFSAQQFSDYHSELNMSSLELGDSALYFCASSLDRGTDTQYFGPGTRLTVL.